Included here is one T cell receptor beta chain sequence, with context. Trimming took 4 bases from V and 4 from J; bases not matched to a gene: 5. The germline gives CDR1 SGHRS, CDR2 YFSETQ. The CDR3 covers 14 residues. Assay used: immunoSEQ multiplex PCR; TCRdb lists only in-frame clones, some missing. The table shows about 84,000 clones, with roughly 93% occurring only once. This sample is part of a study of technical replicates of blood from a few donors. The V gene is TRBV5-1, the J gene TRBJ1-5, with 7 bases that match TRBD1. The TCR originated in a human donor in good health. The sequencing sample was made of T cells isolated from PBMCs. The CDR3 sequence: CASSTGTANQPQHF. The CDR3 nucleotides are TGCGCCAGCAGCACCGGGACAGCGAATCAGCCCCAGCATTTT. The entire variable domain, with the rest obtained from reference TRBV5-1 and TRBJ1-5, is as follows: KAGVTQTPRYLIKTRGQQVTLSCSPISGHRSVSWYQQTPGQGLQFLFEYFSETQRNKGNFPGRFSGRQFSNSRSEMNVSTLELGDSALYLCASSTGTANQPQHFGDGTRLSIL.